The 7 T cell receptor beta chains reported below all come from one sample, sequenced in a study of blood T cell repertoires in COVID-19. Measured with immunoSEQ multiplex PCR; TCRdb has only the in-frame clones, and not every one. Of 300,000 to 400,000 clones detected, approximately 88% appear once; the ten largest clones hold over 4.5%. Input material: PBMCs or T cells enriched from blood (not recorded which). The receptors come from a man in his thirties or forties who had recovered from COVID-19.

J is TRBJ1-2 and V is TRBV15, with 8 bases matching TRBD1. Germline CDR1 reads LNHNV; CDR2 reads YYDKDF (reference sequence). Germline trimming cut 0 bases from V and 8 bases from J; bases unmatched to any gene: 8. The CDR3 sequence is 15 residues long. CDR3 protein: CATSRDSQGARGYTF. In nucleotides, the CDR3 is TGTGCCACCAGCAGAGATTCGCAGGGGGCTCGCGGCTACACCTTC.

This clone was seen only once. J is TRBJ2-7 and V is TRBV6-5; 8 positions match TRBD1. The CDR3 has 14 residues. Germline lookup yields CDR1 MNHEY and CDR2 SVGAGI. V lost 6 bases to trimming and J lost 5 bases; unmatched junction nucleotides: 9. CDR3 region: CASSSRTGIDEQYF. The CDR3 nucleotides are TGTGCCAGCAGCTCACGGACAGGGATCGACGAGCAGTACTTC.

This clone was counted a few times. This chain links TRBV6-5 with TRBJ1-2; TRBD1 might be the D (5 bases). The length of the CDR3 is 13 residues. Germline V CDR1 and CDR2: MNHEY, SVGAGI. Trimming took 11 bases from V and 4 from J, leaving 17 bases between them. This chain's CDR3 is CAGRGGQGYGYTF. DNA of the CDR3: TGTGCCGGTCGGGGAGGGCAGGGCTATGGCTACACCTTC.

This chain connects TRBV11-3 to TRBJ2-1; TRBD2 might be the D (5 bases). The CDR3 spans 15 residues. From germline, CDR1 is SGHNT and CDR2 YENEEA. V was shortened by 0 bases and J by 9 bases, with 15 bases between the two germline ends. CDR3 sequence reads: CASSLDPDPGSEQFF. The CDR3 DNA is TGTGCCAGCAGCTTAGACCCCGACCCGGGGAGTGAGCAGTTCTTC.

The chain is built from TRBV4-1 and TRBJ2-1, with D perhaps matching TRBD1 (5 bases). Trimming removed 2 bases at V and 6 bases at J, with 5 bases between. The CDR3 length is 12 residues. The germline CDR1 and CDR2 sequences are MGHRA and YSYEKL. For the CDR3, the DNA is TGCGCCAGCAGCCAAAGGGGCAATGAGCAGTTCTTC. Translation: CASSQRGNEQFF.

CDR3 in amino acids: CAWSVGTGEFF. DNA for the CDR3: TGTGCCTGGAGTGTGGGGACAGGGGAGTTCTTC. The chain uses TRBV30 and TRBJ2-1; 10 bases agree with TRBD1. The CDR3 spans 11 residues. CDR1 and CDR2 from the germline V gene are GTSNPN and SVGIG (reference sequence). V gave up 0 bases and J gave up 14 bases; unmatched junction bases: 1. Variable domain in full (rest from reference TRBV30 and TRBJ2-1): SQTIHQWPATLVQPVGSPLSLECTVEGTSNPNLYWYRQAAGRGLQLLFYSVGIGQISSEVPQNLSASRPQDRQFILSSKKLLLSDSGFYLCAWSVGTGEFFGPGTRLTVL.

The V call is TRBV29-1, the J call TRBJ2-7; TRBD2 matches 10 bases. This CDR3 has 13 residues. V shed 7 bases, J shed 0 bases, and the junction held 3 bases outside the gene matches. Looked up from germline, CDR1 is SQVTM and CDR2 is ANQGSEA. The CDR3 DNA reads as TGCAGCGCCAGGACTAGCGGCTCCTACGAGCAGTACTTC. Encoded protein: CSARTSGSYEQYF.